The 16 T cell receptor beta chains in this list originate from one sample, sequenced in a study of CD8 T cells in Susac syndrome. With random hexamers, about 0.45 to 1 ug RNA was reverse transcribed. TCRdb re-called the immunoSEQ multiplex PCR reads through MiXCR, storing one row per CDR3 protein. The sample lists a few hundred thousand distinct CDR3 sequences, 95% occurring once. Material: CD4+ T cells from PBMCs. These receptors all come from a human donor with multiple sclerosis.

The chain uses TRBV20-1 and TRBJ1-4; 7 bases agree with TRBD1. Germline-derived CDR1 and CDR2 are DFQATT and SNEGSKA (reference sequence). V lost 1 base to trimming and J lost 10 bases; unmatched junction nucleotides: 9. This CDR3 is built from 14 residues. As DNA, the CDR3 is TGCAGTGCTAGAGCTGAGACAGGGTACCGAAAACTGTTTTTT. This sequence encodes CSARAETGYRKLFF.

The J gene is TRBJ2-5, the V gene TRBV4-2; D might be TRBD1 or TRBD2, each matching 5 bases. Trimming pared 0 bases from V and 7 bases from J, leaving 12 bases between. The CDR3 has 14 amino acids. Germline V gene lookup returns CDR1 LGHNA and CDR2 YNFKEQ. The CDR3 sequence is CASSQDVTRGTQYF. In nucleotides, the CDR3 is TGTGCCAGCAGCCAAGATGTCACGAGGGGGACCCAGTACTTC.

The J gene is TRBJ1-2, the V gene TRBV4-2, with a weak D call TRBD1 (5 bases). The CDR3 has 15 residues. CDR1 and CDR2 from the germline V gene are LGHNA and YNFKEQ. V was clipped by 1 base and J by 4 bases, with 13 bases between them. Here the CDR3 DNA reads TGTGCCAGCAGCCAAGCAGGGCAGACCCTCTATGGCTACACCTTC. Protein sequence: CASSQAGQTLYGYTF.

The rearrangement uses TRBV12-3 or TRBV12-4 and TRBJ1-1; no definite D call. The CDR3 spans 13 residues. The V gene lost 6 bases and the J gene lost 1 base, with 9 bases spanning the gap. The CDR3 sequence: CASRKNENTEAFF. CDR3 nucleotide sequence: TGTGCCAGCAGGAAGAACGAGAACACTGAAGCTTTCTTT.

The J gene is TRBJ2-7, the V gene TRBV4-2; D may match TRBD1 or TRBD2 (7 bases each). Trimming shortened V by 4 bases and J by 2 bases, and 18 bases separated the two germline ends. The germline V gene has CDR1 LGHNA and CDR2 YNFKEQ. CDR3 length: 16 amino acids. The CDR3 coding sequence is TGTGCCAGCAGCCCGGATGCAGGGGGGGCCCCCTACGAGCAGTACTTC. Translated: CASSPDAGGAPYEQYF.

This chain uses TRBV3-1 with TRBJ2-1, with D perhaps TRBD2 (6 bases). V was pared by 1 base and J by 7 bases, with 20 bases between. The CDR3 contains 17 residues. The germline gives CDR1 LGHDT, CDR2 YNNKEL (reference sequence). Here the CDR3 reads CASSQGTGPGSGNEQFF. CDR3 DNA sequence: TGTGCCAGCAGCCAAGGGACCGGCCCCGGGAGTGGGAATGAGCAGTTCTTC.

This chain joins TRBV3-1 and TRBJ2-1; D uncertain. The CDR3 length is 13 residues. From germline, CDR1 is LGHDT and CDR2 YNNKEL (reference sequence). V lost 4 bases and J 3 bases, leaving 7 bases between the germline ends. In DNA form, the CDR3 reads TGTGCCAGCAGCCCCGAGTTCTACAATGAGCAGTTCTTC. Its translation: CASSPEFYNEQFF.

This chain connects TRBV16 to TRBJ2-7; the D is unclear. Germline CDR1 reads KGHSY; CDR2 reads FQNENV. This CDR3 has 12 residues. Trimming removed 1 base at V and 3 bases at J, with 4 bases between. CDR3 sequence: CASSQYRYEQYF. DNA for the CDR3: TGTGCCAGCAGCCAATACCGCTACGAGCAGTACTTC.

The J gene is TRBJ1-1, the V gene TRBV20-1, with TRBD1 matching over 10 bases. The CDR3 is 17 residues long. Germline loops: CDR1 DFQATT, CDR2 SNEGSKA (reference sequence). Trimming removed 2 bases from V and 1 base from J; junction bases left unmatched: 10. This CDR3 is CSARSVGTGARNTEAFF. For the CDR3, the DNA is TGCAGTGCTAGATCTGTCGGGACAGGGGCTCGGAACACTGAAGCTTTCTTT.

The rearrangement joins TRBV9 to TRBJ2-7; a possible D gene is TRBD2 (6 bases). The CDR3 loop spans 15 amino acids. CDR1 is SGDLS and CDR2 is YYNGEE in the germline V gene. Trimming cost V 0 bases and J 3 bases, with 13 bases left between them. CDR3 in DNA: TGTGCCAGCAGCGTAGGGGACTCCAGGCTCTACGAGCAGTACTTC. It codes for CASSVGDSRLYEQYF.

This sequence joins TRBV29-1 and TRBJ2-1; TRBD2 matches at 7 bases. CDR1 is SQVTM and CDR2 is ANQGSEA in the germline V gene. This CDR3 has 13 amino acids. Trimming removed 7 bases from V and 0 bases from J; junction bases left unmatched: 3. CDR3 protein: CSASGGSYNEQFF. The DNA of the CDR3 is TGCAGCGCTAGCGGAGGCTCCTACAATGAGCAGTTCTTC.

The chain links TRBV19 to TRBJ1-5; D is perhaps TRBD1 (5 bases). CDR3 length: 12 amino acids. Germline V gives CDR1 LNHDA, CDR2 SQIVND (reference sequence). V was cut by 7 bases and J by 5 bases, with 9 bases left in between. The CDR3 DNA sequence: TGTGCCAGTAATGAGGGGTATCAGCCCCAGCATTTT. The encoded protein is CASNEGYQPQHF.

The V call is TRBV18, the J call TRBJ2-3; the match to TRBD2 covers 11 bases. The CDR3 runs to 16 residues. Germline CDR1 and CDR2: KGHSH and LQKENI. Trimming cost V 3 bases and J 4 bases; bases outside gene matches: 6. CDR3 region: CASSPVLAGVADTQYF. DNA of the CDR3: TGTGCCAGCTCACCCGTACTAGCGGGAGTCGCAGATACGCAGTATTTT. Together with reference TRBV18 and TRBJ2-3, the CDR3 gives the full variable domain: NAGVMQNPRHLVRRRGQEARLRCSPMKGHSHVYWYRQLPEEGLKFMVYLQKENIIDESGMPKERFSAEFPKEGPSILRIQQVVRGDSAAYFCASSPVLAGVADTQYFGPGTRLTVL.

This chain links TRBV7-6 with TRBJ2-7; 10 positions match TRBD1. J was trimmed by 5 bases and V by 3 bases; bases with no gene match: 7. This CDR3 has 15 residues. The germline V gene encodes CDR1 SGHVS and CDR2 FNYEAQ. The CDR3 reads CASSFATGGENEQYF. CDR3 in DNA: TGTGCCAGCAGCTTCGCGACAGGGGGCGAGAACGAGCAGTACTTC.

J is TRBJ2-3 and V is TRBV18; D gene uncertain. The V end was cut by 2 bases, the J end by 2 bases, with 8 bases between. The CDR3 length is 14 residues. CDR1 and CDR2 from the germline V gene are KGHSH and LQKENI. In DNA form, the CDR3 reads TGTGCCAGCTCACCAACACTAAACACAGATACGCAGTATTTT. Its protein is CASSPTLNTDTQYF.

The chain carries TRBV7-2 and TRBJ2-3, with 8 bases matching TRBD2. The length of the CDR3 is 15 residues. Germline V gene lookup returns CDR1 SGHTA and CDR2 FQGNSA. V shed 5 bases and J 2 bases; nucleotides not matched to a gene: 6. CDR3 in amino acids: CASSIQLADTDTQYF. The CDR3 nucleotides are TGTGCCAGCAGCATCCAACTAGCGGACACAGATACGCAGTATTTT.